This T cell receptor (beta chain) was retrieved from a study of CD8 T cells in ankylosing spondylitis. General study points: Blood from ankylosing spondylitis patients appeared to carry a characteristic roughly eight-variant TCR beta motif.

This clonotype was recorded a few times. Its antigen is unidentified. TCRdb re-analysed the 5' RACE reads in MiXCR, keeping a single row per CDR3 protein. This table holds around 450,000 distinct CDR3 sequences, around 26% found once. The CDR3 extends over 14 amino acids. The trim removed 8 bases at V and 5 bases at J, leaving 11 bases unmatched. CDR1 is SQVTM, CDR2 ANQGSEA, per germline. The sequence was collected from a male donor with ankylosing spondylitis. The sequenced sample consisted of blood, either unsorted or a sorted T cell fraction (not recorded which). This sequence joins TRBV29-1 and TRBJ2-3; TRBD2 agrees at 9 bases. The CDR3 is CSTIAGEGIDTQYF. Here the CDR3 DNA reads TGCAGCACGATAGCGGGAGAGGGAATAGATACGCAGTATTTT.